This T cell receptor beta chain is from a study of OX40 agonist ivuxolimab in advanced cancers. Study at large: All patients had ivuxolimab intravenously every 2 weeks at 0.01 to 10 mg/kg. Aged roughly 23 to 85 with a mean of about 63 years, they were about 78% male. There were three patients with partial responses, one having hepatocellular carcinoma and two cutaneous melanoma.

Cycle 7 day 1, cycle 4 day 1, and baseline were the timepoints at which blood was sampled. Assay: immunoSEQ multiplex PCR; the TCRdb copy retains only in-frame clones and omits some. The sample has around 39,000 clones; around 90% are singletons. Between the trimmed V and J ends, which lost 1 base and 5 bases, there was a span of 17 bases. This CDR3 comprises 17 residues. From germline, CDR1 is MNHNS and CDR2 SASEGT. This TCR was recovered from an adult with an advanced solid tumor such as melanoma, head and neck, liver or kidney cancer. The chain joins TRBV6-1 to TRBJ2-2; D is perhaps TRBD1 (5 bases). Sequencing used CD4+ or CD8+ T cells sorted from blood, obtained in a trial of the OX40 agonist ivuxolimab. The CDR3 nucleotides are TGTGCCAGCAGTGAAGAGGTCAGGGTGGTTTGGACCGGGGAGCTGTTTTTT. Translated: CASSEEVRVVWTGELFF.